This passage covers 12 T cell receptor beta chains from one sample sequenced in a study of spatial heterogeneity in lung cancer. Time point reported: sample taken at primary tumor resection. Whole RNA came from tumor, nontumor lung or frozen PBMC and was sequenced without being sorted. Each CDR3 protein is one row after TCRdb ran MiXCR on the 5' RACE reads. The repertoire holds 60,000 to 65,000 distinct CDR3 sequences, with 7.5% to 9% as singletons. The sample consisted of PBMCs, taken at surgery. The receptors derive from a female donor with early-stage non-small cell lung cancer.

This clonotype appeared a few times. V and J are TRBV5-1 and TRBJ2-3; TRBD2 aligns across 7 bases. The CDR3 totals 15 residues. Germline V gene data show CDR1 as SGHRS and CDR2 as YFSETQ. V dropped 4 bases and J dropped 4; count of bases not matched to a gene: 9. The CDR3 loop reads CASSPDSGRPDTQYF. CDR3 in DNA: TGCGCCAGCAGCCCTGATAGCGGGCGTCCAGATACGCAGTATTTT.

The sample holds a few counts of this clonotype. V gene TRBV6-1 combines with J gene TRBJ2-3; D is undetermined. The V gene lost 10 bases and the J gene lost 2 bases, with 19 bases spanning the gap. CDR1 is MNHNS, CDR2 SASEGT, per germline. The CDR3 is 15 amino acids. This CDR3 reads CANVVIGSTTDTQYF. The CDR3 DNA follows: TGTGCCAATGTAGTAATTGGCAGTACCACAGATACGCAGTATTTT.

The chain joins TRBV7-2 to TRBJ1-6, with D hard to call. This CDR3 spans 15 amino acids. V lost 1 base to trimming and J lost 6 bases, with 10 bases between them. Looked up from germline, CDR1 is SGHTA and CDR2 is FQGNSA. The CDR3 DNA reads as TGTGCCAGCAGCTTAGTCGCAGGAGTTAATTCACCCCTCCACTTT. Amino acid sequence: CASSLVAGVNSPLHF. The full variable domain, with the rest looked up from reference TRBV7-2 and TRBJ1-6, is GAGVSQSPSNKVTEKGKDVELRCDPISGHTALYWYRQSLGQGLEFLIYFQGNSAPDKSGLPSDRFSAERTGGSVSTLTIQRTQQEDSAVYLCASSLVAGVNSPLHFGNGTRLTVT.

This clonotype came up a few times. CDR3: CGATRPNTGELFF. For the CDR3, the DNA is TGTGGTGCAACTCGACCCAACACCGGGGAGCTGTTTTTT. The chain couples TRBV19 to TRBJ2-2; the D is unclear. CDR1 and CDR2 (germline): LNHDA, SQIVND (reference sequence). The CDR3 has 13 residues.

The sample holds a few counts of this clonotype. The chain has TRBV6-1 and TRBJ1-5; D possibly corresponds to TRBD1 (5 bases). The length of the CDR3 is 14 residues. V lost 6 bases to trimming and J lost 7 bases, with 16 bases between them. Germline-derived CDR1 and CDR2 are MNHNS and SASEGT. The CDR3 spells CASRHGGEDQPQHF. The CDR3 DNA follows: TGTGCCAGCAGACATGGAGGGGAAGACCAGCCCCAGCATTTT.

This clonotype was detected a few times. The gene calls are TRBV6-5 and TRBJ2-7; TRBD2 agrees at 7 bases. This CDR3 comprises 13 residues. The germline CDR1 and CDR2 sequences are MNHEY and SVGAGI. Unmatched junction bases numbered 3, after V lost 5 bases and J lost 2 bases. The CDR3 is CASSERETYEQYF. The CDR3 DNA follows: TGTGCCAGCAGTGAGCGGGAAACCTACGAGCAGTACTTC.

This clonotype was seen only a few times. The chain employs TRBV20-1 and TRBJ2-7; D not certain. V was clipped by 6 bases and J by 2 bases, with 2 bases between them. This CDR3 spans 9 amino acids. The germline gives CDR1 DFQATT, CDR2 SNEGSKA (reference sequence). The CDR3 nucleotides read TGCAGTGCCACCTACGAGCAGTACTTC. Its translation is CSATYEQYF.

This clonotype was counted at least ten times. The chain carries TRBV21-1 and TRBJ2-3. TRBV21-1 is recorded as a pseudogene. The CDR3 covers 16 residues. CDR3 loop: CASSKALGSGTDTQYF. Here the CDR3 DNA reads TGTGCCAGCAGCAAAGCCCTAGGGAGTGGCACAGATACGCAGTATTTT.

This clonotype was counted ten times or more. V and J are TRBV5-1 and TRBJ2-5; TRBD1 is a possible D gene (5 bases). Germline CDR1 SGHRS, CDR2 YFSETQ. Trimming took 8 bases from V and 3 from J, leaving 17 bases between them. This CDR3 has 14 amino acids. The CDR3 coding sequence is TGCGCCAGTCGGTCTGACAGCTTTAAAGAGACCCAGTACTTC. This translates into CASRSDSFKETQYF.

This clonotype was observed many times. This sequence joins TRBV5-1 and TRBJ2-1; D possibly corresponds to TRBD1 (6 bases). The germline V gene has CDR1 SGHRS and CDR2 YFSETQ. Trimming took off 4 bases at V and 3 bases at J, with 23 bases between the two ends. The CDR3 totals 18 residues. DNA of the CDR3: TGCGCCAGCAGCCCCATCTCTGGGACACCCAGACTCTACAATGAGCAGTTCTTC. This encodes CASSPISGTPRLYNEQFF. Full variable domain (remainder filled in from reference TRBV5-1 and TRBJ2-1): KAGVTQTPRYLIKTRGQQVTLSCSPISGHRSVSWYQQTPGQGLQFLFEYFSETQRNKGNFPGRFSGRQFSNSRSEMNVSTLELGDSALYLCASSPISGTPRLYNEQFFGPGTRLTVL.

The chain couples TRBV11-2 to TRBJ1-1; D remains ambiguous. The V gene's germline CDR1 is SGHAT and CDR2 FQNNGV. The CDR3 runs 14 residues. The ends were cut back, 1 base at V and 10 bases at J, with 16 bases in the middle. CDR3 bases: TGTGCCAGCAGCTTAGGTTCCCCCACCAAGGGAGCTTTCTTT. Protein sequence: CASSLGSPTKGAFF.

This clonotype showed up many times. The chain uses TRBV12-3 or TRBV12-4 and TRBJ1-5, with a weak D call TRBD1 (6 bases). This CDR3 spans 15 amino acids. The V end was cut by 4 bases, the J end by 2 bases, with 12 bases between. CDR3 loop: CASSSGARGNQPQHF. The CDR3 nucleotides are TGTGCCAGCAGTTCGGGGGCCAGGGGCAATCAGCCCCAGCATTTT.